This is a list of T cell receptor beta chains from one sample in a study of T-cell memory formation after mild COVID-19. TCRdb reprocessed the 5' RACE reads with MiXCR, giving one entry per CDR3 protein. The data show around 340,000 distinct CDR3 sequences, roughly 13% seen once. The source material was PBMCs or a T cell subset sorted from them (not recorded which). The source of these receptors is a man in his late teens or twenties who had mild COVID-19 (a few samples of this study predate the infection). Cell type and time point are not known. Both conserved end residues are part of each CDR3. Fields, in order: J gene, V gene, clone size, D gene, CDR3 protein, CDR3 DNA. D genes are given only for firm matches. Rows may omit the clone size; those that give it use once, few, many or a size class.

>TRBJ2-3|TRBV3-1|few|-
CASSQTLARGDTQYF
TGTGCCAGCAGCCAGACACTAGCCAGGGGGGATACGCAGTATTTT
>TRBJ1-4|TRBV6-5|-|-
CASSYGPATNEKLFF
TGTGCCAGCAGTTACGGGCCAGCAACTAATGAAAAACTGTTTTTT
>TRBJ1-2|TRBV6-6|-|TRBD1
CASSYRTGGGYGYTF
TGTGCCAGCAGTTACCGGACAGGGGGAGGCTATGGCTACACCTTC
>TRBJ1-1|TRBV4-2|-|TRBD1
CASSLATSGTANTEAFF
TGTGCCAGCAGCCTCGCAACATCCGGGACAGCGAACACTGAAGCTTTCTTT
>TRBJ2-5|TRBV6-2/TRBV6-3|few|-
CASSWGPETQYF
TGTGCCAGCAGTTGGGGACCGGAGACCCAGTACTTC
>TRBJ1-3|TRBV5-1|-|-
CASSLALPKTTGNTIYF
TGCGCCAGCAGCTTGGCCTTGCCGAAGACCACTGGAAACACCATATATTTT
>TRBJ2-7|TRBV20-1|few|-
CSATNRAVNEQYF
TGCAGTGCTACGAACAGGGCCGTCAACGAGCAGTACTTC
>TRBJ2-5|TRBV18|-|-
CASSPSTPQETQYF
TGTGCCAGCTCACCGTCTACCCCACAAGAGACCCAGTACTTC
>TRBJ2-7|TRBV20-1|-|-
CSVGLRQRSYEQYF
TGCAGTGTGGGACTCCGGCAGAGGTCCTACGAGCAGTACTTC
>TRBJ1-1|TRBV27|few|-
CASSLSQGRTEAFF
TGTGCCAGCAGTTTATCGCAGGGGAGAACTGAAGCTTTCTTT
>TRBJ2-3|TRBV4-2|few|TRBD2
CASSQGLADSTDTQYF
TGTGCCAGCAGCCAGGGACTAGCGGACTCCACAGATACGCAGTATTTT
>TRBJ2-4|TRBV2|few|-
CASSAPSTRNIQYF
TGTGCCAGCAGTGCACCTTCGACCCGAAACATTCAGTACTTC
>TRBJ1-6|TRBV29-1|few|TRBD1
CSVGQGDNSPLHF
TGCAGCGTCGGACAGGGGGATAATTCACCCCTCCACTTT
>TRBJ2-1|TRBV4-3|few|-
CASSQDTNPYNEQFF
TGCGCCAGCAGCCAAGACACGAACCCTTACAATGAGCAGTTCTTC
>TRBJ1-2|TRBV12-3/TRBV12-4|-|-
CASRGLANYGYTF
TGTGCCAGTCGTGGGTTAGCTAACTATGGCTACACCTTC
>TRBJ1-3|TRBV4-1|-|-
CASSQEPQVSGNTIYF
TGCGCCAGCAGCCAAGAGCCCCAGGTCTCTGGAAACACCATATATTTT
>TRBJ2-2|TRBV7-8|few|-
CASSDRRGVTGELFF
TGTGCCAGCAGCGATCGACGGGGCGTAACCGGGGAGCTGTTTTTT
>TRBJ2-1|TRBV3-1|many|TRBD2
CASEWGSGGGNEQFF
TGTGCCAGCGAATGGGGTAGCGGGGGAGGAAATGAGCAGTTCTTC
>TRBJ2-1|TRBV3-1|few|-
CASSPHDFLYNEQFF
TGTGCCAGCAGCCCACATGACTTCCTCTACAATGAGCAGTTCTTC
>TRBJ1-1|TRBV6-5|-|-
CASSYSGADTEAFF
TGTGCCAGCAGTTACTCAGGCGCGGACACTGAAGCTTTCTTT
>TRBJ2-3|TRBV9|-|TRBD2
CASSRGLAGFPDTQYF
TGTGCCAGCAGCCGGGGACTAGCGGGGTTCCCAGATACGCAGTATTTT
>TRBJ1-2|TRBV6-5|few|TRBD1
CASSSTGPYYGYTF
TGTGCCAGCAGTTCGACAGGGCCGTACTATGGCTACACCTTC
>TRBJ2-7|TRBV6-5|few|-
CASNRGGSPSYEQYF
TGTGCCAGCAACAGGGGAGGGTCCCCCTCCTACGAGCAGTACTTC
>TRBJ1-2|TRBV6-5|-|-
CAIRGGIGYTF
TGTGCCATCCGGGGGGGGATCGGCTACACCTTC
>TRBJ1-6|TRBV18|few|-
CASSPRTGGNSPLHF
TGTGCCAGCTCACCGCGTACGGGGGGCAATTCACCCCTCCACTTT
>TRBJ2-2|TRBV29-1|few|TRBD1
CSVERTGGATGELFF
TGCAGCGTTGAAAGGACAGGGGGCGCTACCGGGGAGCTGTTTTTT
>TRBJ2-3|TRBV10-3|many|-
CAIMAGAGDTQYF
TGTGCCATCATGGCAGGGGCTGGAGATACGCAGTATTTT
>TRBJ1-5|TRBV20-1|few|TRBD1
CSTKGQANQPQHF
TGCAGTACGAAGGGACAGGCCAATCAGCCCCAGCATTTT
>TRBJ2-2|TRBV7-9|-|-
CASSPESRVGFAGELFF
TGTGCCAGCAGCCCCGAGAGCAGGGTGGGATTCGCCGGGGAGCTGTTTTTT
>TRBJ1-5|TRBV20-1|-|-
CSASGALGQPQHF
TGCAGTGCGTCGGGCGCCTTGGGCCAGCCCCAGCATTTT
>TRBJ2-7|TRBV5-1|few|-
CASSLVFSGVYEQYF
TGCGCCAGCAGCTTGGTATTTTCGGGTGTCTACGAGCAGTACTTC
>TRBJ2-5|TRBV2|-|-
CASRPWGRRQETQYF
TGTGCCAGCAGGCCGTGGGGGCGCAGGCAAGAGACCCAGTACTTC